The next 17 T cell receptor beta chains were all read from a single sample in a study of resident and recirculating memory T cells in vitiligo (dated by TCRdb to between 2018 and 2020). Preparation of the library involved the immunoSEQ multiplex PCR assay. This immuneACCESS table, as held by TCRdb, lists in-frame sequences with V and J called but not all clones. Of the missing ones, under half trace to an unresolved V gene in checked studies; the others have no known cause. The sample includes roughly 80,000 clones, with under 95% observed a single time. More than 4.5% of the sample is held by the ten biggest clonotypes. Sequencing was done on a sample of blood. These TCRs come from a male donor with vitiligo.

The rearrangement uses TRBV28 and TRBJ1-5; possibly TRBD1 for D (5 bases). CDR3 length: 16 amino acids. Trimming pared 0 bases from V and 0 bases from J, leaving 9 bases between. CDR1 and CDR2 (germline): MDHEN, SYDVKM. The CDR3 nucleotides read TGTGCCAGCAGTTTATGGGCAGGGAATAGCAATCAGCCCCAGCATTTT. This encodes CASSLWAGNSNQPQHF.

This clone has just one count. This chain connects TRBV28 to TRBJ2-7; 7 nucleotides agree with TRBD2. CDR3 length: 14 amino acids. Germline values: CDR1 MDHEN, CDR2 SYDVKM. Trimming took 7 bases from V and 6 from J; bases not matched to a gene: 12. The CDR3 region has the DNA TGTGCCAGCACCCAGCAAGGGAGGGCCGGCGAGCAGTACTTC. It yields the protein CASTQQGRAGEQYF. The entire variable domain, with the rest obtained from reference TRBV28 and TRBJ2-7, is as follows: DVKVTQSSRYLVKRTGEKVFLECVQDMDHENMFWYRQDPGLGLRLIYFSYDVKMKEKGDIPEGYSVSREKKERFSLILESASTNQTSMYLCASTQQGRAGEQYFGPGTRLTVT.

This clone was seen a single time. CDR3 sequence reads: CASSPIGQAYYGYTF. The CDR3 nucleotides are TGCGCCAGCAGCCCGATTGGACAGGCCTACTATGGCTACACCTTC. This chain joins TRBV5-1 and TRBJ1-2, with 7 bases aligning to TRBD1. The CDR3 consists of 15 residues. V lost 4 bases to trimming and J lost 3 bases; unmatched junction nucleotides: 9. Germline V gives CDR1 SGHRS, CDR2 YFSETQ.

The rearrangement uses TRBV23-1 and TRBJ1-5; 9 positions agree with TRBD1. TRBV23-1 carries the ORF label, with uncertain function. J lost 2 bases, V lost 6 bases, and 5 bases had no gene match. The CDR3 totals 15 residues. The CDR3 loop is CASRPRQGGNQPQHF. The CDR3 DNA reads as TGCGCCAGCAGACCTCGACAGGGGGGCAATCAGCCCCAGCATTTT.

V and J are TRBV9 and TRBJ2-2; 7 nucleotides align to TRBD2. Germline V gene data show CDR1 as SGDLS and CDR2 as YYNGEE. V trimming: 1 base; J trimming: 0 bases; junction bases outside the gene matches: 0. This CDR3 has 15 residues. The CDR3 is CASSVSGTNTGELFF. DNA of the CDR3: TGTGCCAGCAGCGTAAGCGGGACGAACACCGGGGAGCTGTTTTTT.

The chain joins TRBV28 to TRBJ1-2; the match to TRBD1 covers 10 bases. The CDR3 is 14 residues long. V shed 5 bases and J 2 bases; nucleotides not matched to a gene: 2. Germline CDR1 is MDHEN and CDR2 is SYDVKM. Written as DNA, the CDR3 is TGTGCCAGCAGTCAGGACAGGGGGAACTATGGCTACACCTTC. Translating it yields CASSQDRGNYGYTF.

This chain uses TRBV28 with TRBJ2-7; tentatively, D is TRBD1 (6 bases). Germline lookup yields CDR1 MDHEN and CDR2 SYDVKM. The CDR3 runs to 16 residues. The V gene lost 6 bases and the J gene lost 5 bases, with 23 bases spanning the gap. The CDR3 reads CASRSPGHFGGDEQYF. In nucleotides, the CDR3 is TGTGCCAGCAGATCTCCGGGACACTTCGGTGGGGACGAGCAGTACTTC.

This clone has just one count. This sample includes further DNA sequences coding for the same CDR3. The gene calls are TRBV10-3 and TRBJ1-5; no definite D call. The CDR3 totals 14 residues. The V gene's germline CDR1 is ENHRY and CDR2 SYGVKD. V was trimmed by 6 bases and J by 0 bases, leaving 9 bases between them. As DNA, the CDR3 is TGTGCCATCAGGAGTGGGCTTAGCAATCAGCCCCAGCATTTT. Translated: CAIRSGLSNQPQHF.

The CDR3 sequence is CASSDVREQYF. CDR3 nucleotide sequence: TGTGCCAGCAGTGATGTACGGGAGCAGTACTTC. The chain links TRBV28 to TRBJ2-7, with no clear D. The CDR3 has 11 residues. Germline V lookup: CDR1 MDHEN, CDR2 SYDVKM. V was trimmed by 5 bases and J by 7 bases, leaving 9 bases between them.

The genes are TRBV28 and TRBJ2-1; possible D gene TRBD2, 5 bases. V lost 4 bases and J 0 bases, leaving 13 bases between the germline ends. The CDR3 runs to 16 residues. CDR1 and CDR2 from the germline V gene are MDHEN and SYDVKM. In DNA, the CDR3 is TGTGCCAGCAGTTACTATAGCGCGAGCTCCTACAATGAGCAGTTCTTC. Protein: CASSYYSASSYNEQFF.

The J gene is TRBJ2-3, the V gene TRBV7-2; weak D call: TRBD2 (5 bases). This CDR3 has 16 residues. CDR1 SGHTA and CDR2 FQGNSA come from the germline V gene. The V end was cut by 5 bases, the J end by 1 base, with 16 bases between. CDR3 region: CASSPWWGERTDTQYF. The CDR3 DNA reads TGTGCCAGCAGCCCCTGGTGGGGAGAGCGCACAGATACGCAGTATTTT. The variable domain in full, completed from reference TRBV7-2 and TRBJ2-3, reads GAGVSQSPSNKVTEKGKDVELRCDPISGHTALYWYRQSLGQGLEFLIYFQGNSAPDKSGLPSDRFSAERTGGSVSTLTIQRTQQEDSAVYLCASSPWWGERTDTQYFGPGTRLTVL.

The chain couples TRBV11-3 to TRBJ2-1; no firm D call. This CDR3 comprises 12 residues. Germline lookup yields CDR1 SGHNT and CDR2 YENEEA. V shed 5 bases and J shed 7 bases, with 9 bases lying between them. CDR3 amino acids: CASSPGKNEQFF. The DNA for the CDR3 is TGTGCCAGCAGCCCCGGTAAAAATGAGCAGTTCTTC. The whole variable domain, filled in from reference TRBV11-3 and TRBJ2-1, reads EAGVVQSPRYKIIEKKQPVAFWCNPISGHNTLYWYLQNLGQGPELLIRYENEEAVDDSQLPKDRFSAERLKGVDSTLKIQPAELGDSAVYLCASSPGKNEQFFGPGTRLTVL.

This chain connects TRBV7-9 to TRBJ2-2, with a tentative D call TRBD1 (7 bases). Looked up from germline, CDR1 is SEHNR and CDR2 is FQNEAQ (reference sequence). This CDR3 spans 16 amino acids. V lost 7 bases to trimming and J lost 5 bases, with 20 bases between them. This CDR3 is CASTPRGAGKTGELFF. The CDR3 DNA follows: TGTGCCAGCACCCCCAGGGGGGCAGGGAAGACCGGGGAGCTGTTTTTT.

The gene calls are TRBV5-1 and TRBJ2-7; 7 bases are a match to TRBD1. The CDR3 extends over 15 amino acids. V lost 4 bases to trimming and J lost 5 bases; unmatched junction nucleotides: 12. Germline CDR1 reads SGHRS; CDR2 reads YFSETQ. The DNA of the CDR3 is TGCGCCAGCAGCCTGGGACAGATTTCTATGGACGAGCAGTACTTC. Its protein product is CASSLGQISMDEQYF.

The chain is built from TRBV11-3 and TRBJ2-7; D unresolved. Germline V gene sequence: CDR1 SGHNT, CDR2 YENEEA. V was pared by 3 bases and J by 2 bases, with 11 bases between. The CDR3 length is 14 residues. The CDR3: CASSFGRSTYEQYF. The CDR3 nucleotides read TGTGCCAGCAGCTTTGGCAGGTCCACCTACGAGCAGTACTTC.

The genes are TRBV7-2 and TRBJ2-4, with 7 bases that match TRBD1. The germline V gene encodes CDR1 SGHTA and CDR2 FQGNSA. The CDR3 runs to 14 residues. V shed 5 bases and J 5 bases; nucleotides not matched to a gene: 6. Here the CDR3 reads CASSADRAENIQYF. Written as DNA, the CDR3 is TGTGCCAGCAGCGCAGACAGGGCCGAAAACATTCAGTACTTC. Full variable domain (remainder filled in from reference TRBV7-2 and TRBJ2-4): GAGVSQSPSNKVTEKGKDVELRCDPISGHTALYWYRQSLGQGLEFLIYFQGNSAPDKSGLPSDRFSAERTGGSVSTLTIQRTQQEDSAVYLCASSADRAENIQYFGAGTRLSVL.

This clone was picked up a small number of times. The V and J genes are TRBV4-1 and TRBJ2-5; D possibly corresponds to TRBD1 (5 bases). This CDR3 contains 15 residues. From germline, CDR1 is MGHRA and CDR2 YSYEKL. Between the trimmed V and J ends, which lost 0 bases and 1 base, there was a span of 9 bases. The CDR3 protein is CASSQDSTAQETQYF. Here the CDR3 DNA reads TGCGCCAGCAGCCAAGATTCGACAGCCCAAGAGACCCAGTACTTC.